These 28 T cell receptor beta chains came from one sample sequenced in a study of blood T cell repertoires in COVID-19. Using immunoSEQ multiplex PCR, the repertoire was profiled, and TCRdb retains in-frame clones only, with some absent. Of 64,000 or so clones detected, over 75% appear once; the ten largest clones hold roughly 10%. Sequencing was carried out using peripheral blood. These receptors came from a human donor in a cohort sampled during active COVID-19.

The chain couples TRBV7-2 to TRBJ2-5, with D possibly TRBD2 on 6 matching bases. The CDR3 is 15 amino acids. The V end lost 2 bases, the J end lost 3 bases, and 13 bases lay between the germline ends. The germline gives CDR1 SGHTA, CDR2 FQGNSA. This chain's CDR3 is CASSLITTGEETQYF. The CDR3 DNA sequence: TGTGCCAGCAGCTTAATTACGACGGGGGAAGAGACCCAGTACTTC.

The chain employs TRBV19 and TRBJ2-7; D remains ambiguous. This CDR3 has 14 amino acids. In germline, CDR1 is LNHDA, CDR2 SQIVND (reference sequence). V lost 5 bases and J lost 0, with 11 bases in between. The CDR3 region is CASSVSTGSYEQYF. CDR3 DNA: TGTGCCAGTAGTGTCTCCACGGGCTCCTACGAGCAGTACTTC. The variable domain in full, completed from reference TRBV19 and TRBJ2-7, reads DGGITQSPKYLFRKEGQNVTLSCEQNLNHDAMYWYRQDPGQGLRLIYYSQIVNDFQKGDIAEGYSVSREKKESFPLTVTSAQKNPTAFYLCASSVSTGSYEQYFGPGTRLTVT.

The V call is TRBV7-9, the J call TRBJ2-7, with D perhaps matching TRBD2 (5 bases). Germline CDR1 is SEHNR and CDR2 is FQNEAQ (reference sequence). CDR3 length equals 13 residues. V was trimmed by 0 bases and J by 7 bases, leaving 10 bases between them. CDR3 residues: CASSLAGVGEQYF. The CDR3 nucleotides read TGTGCCAGCAGCTTAGCGGGAGTTGGAGAGCAGTACTTC.

V is TRBV4-3 and J is TRBJ2-3, with D uncertain. CDR3 length: 16 residues. V lost 0 bases, J lost 1 base, and 11 bases lay in between. CDR1 is LGHNA, CDR2 YSLEER, per germline. Here the CDR3 DNA reads TGCGCCAGCAGCCAAGAGCATGGAGCTGGCACAGATACGCAGTATTTT. The encoded protein is CASSQEHGAGTDTQYF.

This chain links TRBV7-2 with TRBJ2-2; possibly TRBD2 for D (5 bases). The CDR3 spans 15 residues. The germline gives CDR1 SGHTA, CDR2 FQGNSA. Between the trimmed V and J ends, which lost 6 bases and 0 bases, there was a span of 11 bases. CDR3 nucleotide sequence: TGTGCCAGCAGTCCTCGGGGATCGAACACCGGGGAGCTGTTTTTT. It translates to CASSPRGSNTGELFF.

The chain couples TRBV14 to TRBJ2-1; D is unclear. V was clipped by 4 bases and J by 4 bases, with 14 bases between them. CDR3 length equals 15 residues. The germline CDR1 and CDR2 sequences are SGHDN and FVKESK. CDR3 region: CASSPLYSPYNEQFF. For the CDR3, the DNA is TGTGCCAGCAGCCCGCTGTACAGCCCTTACAATGAGCAGTTCTTC.

The chain couples TRBV4-3 to TRBJ2-1; TRBD2 matches at 8 bases. CDR1 and CDR2 (germline): LGHNA, YSLEER. With 0 bases clipped from V and 7 bases from J, the junction kept 5 bases outside the gene matches. This CDR3 has 15 amino acids. In nucleotides, the CDR3 is TGCGCCAGCAGCCAAGACGGCGGGAGGTATAATGAGCAGTTCTTC. This encodes CASSQDGGRYNEQFF.

V gene TRBV19 combines with J gene TRBJ2-6, with 7 bases that match TRBD1. Germline V gene sequence: CDR1 LNHDA, CDR2 SQIVND (reference sequence). After removal of 3 bases from V and 2 bases from J, the junction contained 4 bases not matched to a gene. This CDR3 has 16 residues. As DNA, the CDR3 is TGTGCCAGTAGTATGACAGGGTTGCCTGGGGCCAACGTCCTGACTTTC. Translation: CASSMTGLPGANVLTF.

The chain is built from TRBV6-2 or TRBV6-3 and TRBJ1-2; a possible D gene is TRBD1 (5 bases). Germline CDR1 is MNHEY and CDR2 is SVGEGT. The CDR3 loop spans 18 amino acids. Trimming removed 2 bases from V and 5 bases from J, with 24 bases in between. Here the CDR3 reads CASSYPRLLGGKGYGYTF. The CDR3, as DNA: TGTGCCAGCAGTTACCCCCGCCTACTTGGGGGGAAGGGGTATGGCTACACCTTC.

The rearrangement joins TRBV18 to TRBJ2-1, with D perhaps matching TRBD2 (6 bases). CDR3 length equals 15 residues. Trimming took off 1 base at V and 3 bases at J, with 10 bases between the two ends. The germline V gene encodes CDR1 KGHSH and CDR2 LQKENI. CDR3 amino acids: CASSPRRAYYNEQFF. The CDR3 DNA is TGTGCCAGCTCACCACGGAGGGCCTACTACAATGAGCAGTTCTTC.

This clone was counted once. V gene TRBV6-2 or TRBV6-3 combines with J gene TRBJ2-5; a weak D match, TRBD1 (5 bases). The CDR3 is 12 amino acids. The germline CDR1 and CDR2 sequences are MNHEY and SVGEGT. V was cut by 4 bases and J by 4 bases, with 7 bases left in between. Written as DNA, the CDR3 is TGTGCCAGCAGTTTCGACAGAGAGACCCAGTACTTC. Translation gives CASSFDRETQYF.

V and J are TRBV24-1 and TRBJ2-7, with 11 bases matching TRBD1. Germline CDR1 reads KGHDR; CDR2 reads SFDVKD. V shed 9 bases and J 3 bases; nucleotides not matched to a gene: 3. There are 13 residues in the CDR3. The CDR3 coding sequence is TGTGCCACCGGGACAGGGGGTGGCTACGAGCAGTACTTC. This gives the protein CATGTGGGYEQYF.

This sequence joins TRBV18 and TRBJ2-3, with 8 bases aligning to TRBD1. The CDR3 consists of 15 residues. V shed 2 bases and J 3 bases; nucleotides not matched to a gene: 4. From germline, CDR1 is KGHSH and CDR2 LQKENI. The DNA for the CDR3 is TGTGCCAGCTCACCAGTCCAGGGGGCTACAGATACGCAGTATTTT. Residues: CASSPVQGATDTQYF.

The chain uses TRBV28 and TRBJ1-4; 11 positions agree with TRBD1. This CDR3 contains 15 residues. V gave up 2 bases and J gave up 9 bases; unmatched junction bases: 5. Looked up from germline, CDR1 is MDHEN and CDR2 is SYDVKM. The CDR3 loop reads CASSLGGTGGKKLFF. CDR3 nucleotides: TGTGCCAGCAGTTTAGGAGGGACAGGGGGGAAAAAACTGTTTTTT.

The chain carries TRBV29-1 and TRBJ2-3; no firm D call. CDR3 length: 15 amino acids. CDR1 and CDR2 from the germline V gene are SQVTM and ANQGSEA. The V end lost 6 bases, the J end lost 1 base, and 17 bases lay between the germline ends. The CDR3 DNA sequence: TGCAGCGTCCCCTCCCCCCCCACTGGCACAGATACGCAGTATTTT. As protein: CSVPSPPTGTDTQYF.

The CDR3 here is CASSYRGQGYEQYF. In DNA form, the CDR3 reads TGTGCCAGCAGTTACCGGGGACAGGGCTACGAGCAGTACTTC. The chain recombines TRBV6-6 with TRBJ2-7; 9 bases match TRBD1. CDR1 is MNHNY, CDR2 SVGAGI, per germline (reference sequence). The CDR3 totals 14 residues. The V and J ends lost 2 bases and 3 bases, in that order; junction bases with no gene match: 2.

The chain carries TRBV4-3 and TRBJ2-3, with D possibly matching TRBD2 (6 bases). The CDR3 spans 18 residues. The V gene lost 1 base and the J gene lost 2 bases, with 19 bases spanning the gap. Germline V gives CDR1 LGHNA, CDR2 YSLEER. CDR3 residues: CASSQGSFGGTLTDTQYF. CDR3 DNA: TGCGCCAGCAGCCAAGGTTCGTTTGGAGGGACGCTCACAGATACGCAGTATTTT.

V is TRBV10-3 and J is TRBJ2-7, with 10 bases identical to TRBD1. The V segment lost 7 bases and the J segment 6 bases; nucleotides outside the gene matches: 3. Germline V CDR1 and CDR2: ENHRY, SYGVKD. There are 12 residues in the CDR3. The CDR3 DNA reads TGTGCCATCACCAGGACAGGGGGCGAGCAGTACTTC. Residues: CAITRTGGEQYF.

This CDR3 reads CASSVEGSGSKNIQYF. The CDR3 DNA is TGTGCCAGCAGCGTAGAGGGTTCGGGATCCAAAAACATTCAGTACTTC. V and J are TRBV9 and TRBJ2-4, with a possible D match to TRBD2 (5 bases). The CDR3 covers 16 residues. The V and J ends lost 0 bases and 2 bases respectively, with 12 bases between them. The germline V gene has CDR1 SGDLS and CDR2 YYNGEE.

The chain is built from TRBV4-2 and TRBJ2-2; D is undetermined. This CDR3 contains 17 residues. The V end was cut by 1 base, the J end by 3 bases, with 15 bases between. CDR1 LGHNA and CDR2 YNFKEQ come from the germline V gene. As DNA, the CDR3 is TGTGCCAGCAGCCAAGCCCCAGTTATGTCAGACACCGGGGAGCTGTTTTTT. Its protein is CASSQAPVMSDTGELFF.

This clone was seen more than once but under ten times. The V and J genes are TRBV28 and TRBJ1-5, with D possibly matching TRBD1 (6 bases). The ends were cut back, 5 bases at V and 3 bases at J, with 14 bases in the middle. Germline loops: CDR1 MDHEN, CDR2 SYDVKM. The CDR3 has 15 amino acids. Here the CDR3 reads CASSPPRGNNQPQHF. CDR3 coding DNA: TGTGCCAGCAGTCCCCCCAGGGGAAACAATCAGCCCCAGCATTTT.

The rearrangement joins TRBV5-4 to TRBJ1-6, with TRBD1 as a possible D gene (5 bases). Per the germline V gene, CDR1 is SGHNT and CDR2 is YYREEE (reference sequence). The V and J ends lost 4 bases and 1 base respectively, with 9 bases between them. The CDR3 sequence is 15 residues long. The CDR3 DNA reads as TGTGCCAGCAGCCCGGGGGTTTCCTATAATTCACCCCTCCACTTT. It yields the protein CASSPGVSYNSPLHF.

This clone appeared a single time. The V gene is TRBV5-6, the J gene TRBJ2-7; TRBD2 is a possible D gene (7 bases). This CDR3 has 14 amino acids. The germline V gene has CDR1 SGHDT and CDR2 YYEEEE. V was shortened by 6 bases and J by 2 bases, with 15 bases between the two germline ends. Here the CDR3 reads CASIEGGGTYEQYF. DNA of the CDR3: TGTGCCAGCATCGAGGGCGGGGGCACCTACGAGCAGTACTTC.

The chain links TRBV7-2 to TRBJ2-5, with a weak D call TRBD1 (5 bases). Looked up from germline, CDR1 is SGHTA and CDR2 is FQGNSA. With 5 bases removed from V and 1 base from J, the gap between germline ends came to 11 bases. The CDR3 contains 14 residues. The CDR3 bases are TGTGCCAGCAGCCTCTGGGGCAGCCAAGAGACCCAGTACTTC. As protein: CASSLWGSQETQYF.

The V call is TRBV21-1, the J call TRBJ1-1; TRBD1 is taken as the D call from the table, unchecked against the DNA. TRBV21-1 is deemed a pseudogene. The CDR3 extends over 17 amino acids. The CDR3 region is CASSNNSRGEGDTEAFF. CDR3 coding DNA: TGTGCCAGCAGCAATAATAGCAGGGGTGAGGGAGACACTGAAGCTTTCTTT.

This clone appeared a few times. CDR3 protein: CASSQENRGGRQFF. The CDR3 DNA reads as TGTGCCAGCAGCCAAGAGAACCGGGGCGGGAGGCAGTTCTTC. The chain combines TRBV3-1 (or the pseudogene TRBV3-2) with TRBJ2-1; 7 positions match TRBD2. The CDR3 sequence is 14 residues long. The V gene end was trimmed by 0 bases and the J gene end by 12 bases; junction bases not matched to a gene: 8. Germline values: CDR1 LGHDT, CDR2 YNNKEL (reference sequence).

The rearrangement links TRBV24-1 to TRBJ2-1; D might be TRBD2 (7 bases). Germline V gene sequence: CDR1 KGHDR, CDR2 SFDVKD. The V gene lost 2 bases and the J gene lost 5 bases, with 15 bases spanning the gap. The CDR3 is made up of 16 amino acids. Here the CDR3 reads CATSDSSWGGDNEQFF. The CDR3 nucleotides read TGTGCCACCAGTGATTCCTCATGGGGGGGCGACAATGAGCAGTTCTTC.

The chain recombines TRBV11-2 with TRBJ2-1; 11 bases align to TRBD1. The junction had 6 bases not matched to a gene; V was cut back by 1 base and J by 7 bases. This CDR3 has 16 amino acids. Germline lookup yields CDR1 SGHAT and CDR2 FQNNGV. The CDR3 sequence: CASSLGTGTGGNEQFF. For the CDR3, the DNA is TGTGCCAGCAGCTTAGGGACCGGGACAGGGGGTAATGAGCAGTTCTTC.